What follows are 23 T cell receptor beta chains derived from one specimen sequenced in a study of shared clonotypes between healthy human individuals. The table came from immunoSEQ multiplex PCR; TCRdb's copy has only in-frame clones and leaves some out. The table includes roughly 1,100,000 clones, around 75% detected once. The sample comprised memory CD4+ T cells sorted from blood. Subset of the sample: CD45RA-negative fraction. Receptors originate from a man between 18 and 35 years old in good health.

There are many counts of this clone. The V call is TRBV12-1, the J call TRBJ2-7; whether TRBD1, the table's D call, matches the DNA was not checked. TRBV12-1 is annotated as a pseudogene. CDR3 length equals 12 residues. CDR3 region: CARGKGTNEQYF. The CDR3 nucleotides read TGTGCCAGAGGGAAGGGGACAAACGAGCAGTACTTC.

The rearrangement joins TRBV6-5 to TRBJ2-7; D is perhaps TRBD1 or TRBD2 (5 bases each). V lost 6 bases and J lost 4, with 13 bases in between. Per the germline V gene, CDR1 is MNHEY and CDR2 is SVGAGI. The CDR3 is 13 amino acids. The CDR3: CASSRGHLYEQYF. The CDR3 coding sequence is TGTGCCAGCAGCCGGGGCCACCTATACGAGCAGTACTTC.

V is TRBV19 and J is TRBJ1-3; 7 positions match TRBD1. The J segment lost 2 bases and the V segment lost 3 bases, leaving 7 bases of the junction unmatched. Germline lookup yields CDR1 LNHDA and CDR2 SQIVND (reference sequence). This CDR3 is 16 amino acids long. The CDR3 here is CASSIRDRDPGNTIYF. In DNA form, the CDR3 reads TGTGCCAGTAGTATCCGTGACAGGGACCCTGGAAACACCATATATTTT.

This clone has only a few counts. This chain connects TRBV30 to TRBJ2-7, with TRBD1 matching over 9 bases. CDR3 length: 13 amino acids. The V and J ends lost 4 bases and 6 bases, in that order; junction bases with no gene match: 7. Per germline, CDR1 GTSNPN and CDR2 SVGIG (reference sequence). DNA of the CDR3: TGTGCCTGGACAGGACAGGGGCCAAGCGAGCAGTACTTC. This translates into CAWTGQGPSEQYF.

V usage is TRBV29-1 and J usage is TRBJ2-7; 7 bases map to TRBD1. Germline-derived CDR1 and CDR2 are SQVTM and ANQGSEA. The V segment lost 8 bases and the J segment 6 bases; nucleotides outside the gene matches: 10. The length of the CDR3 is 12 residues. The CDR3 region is CSTMTGLGEQYF. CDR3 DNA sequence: TGCAGCACAATGACAGGGCTGGGCGAGCAGTACTTC.

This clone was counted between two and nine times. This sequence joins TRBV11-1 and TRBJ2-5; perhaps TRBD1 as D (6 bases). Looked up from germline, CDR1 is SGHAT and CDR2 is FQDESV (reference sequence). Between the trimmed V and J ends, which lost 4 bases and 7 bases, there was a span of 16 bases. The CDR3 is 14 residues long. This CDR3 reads CASSSDRPTLTQYF. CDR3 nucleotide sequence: TGTGCCAGCAGCTCCGACAGGCCTACATTGACCCAGTACTTC.

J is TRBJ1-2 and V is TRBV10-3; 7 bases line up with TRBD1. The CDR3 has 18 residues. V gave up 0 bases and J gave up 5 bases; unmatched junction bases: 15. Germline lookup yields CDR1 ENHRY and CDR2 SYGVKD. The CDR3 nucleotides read TGTGCCATCAGTGAGTCTAACCAGGGGGGGCTTGGAAGGTATGGCTACACCTTC. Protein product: CAISESNQGGLGRYGYTF.

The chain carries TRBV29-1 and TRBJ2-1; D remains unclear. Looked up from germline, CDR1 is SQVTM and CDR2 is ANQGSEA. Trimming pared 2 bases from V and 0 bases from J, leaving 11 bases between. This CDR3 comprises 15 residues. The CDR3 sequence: CSVEPYSSSYNEQFF. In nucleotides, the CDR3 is TGCAGCGTTGAACCCTATTCCAGCTCCTACAATGAGCAGTTCTTC.

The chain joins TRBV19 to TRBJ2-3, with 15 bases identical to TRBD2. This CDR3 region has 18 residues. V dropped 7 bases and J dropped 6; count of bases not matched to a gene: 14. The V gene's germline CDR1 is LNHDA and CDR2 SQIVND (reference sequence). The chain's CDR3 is CASKSTGTSGGTLDTQYF. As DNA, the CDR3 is TGTGCCAGTAAATCAACCGGGACTAGCGGGGGGACCCTGGATACGCAGTATTTT. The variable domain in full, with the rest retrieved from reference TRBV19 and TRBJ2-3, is DGGITQSPKYLFRKEGQNVTLSCEQNLNHDAMYWYRQDPGQGLRLIYYSQIVNDFQKGDIAEGYSVSREKKESFPLTVTSAQKNPTAFYLCASKSTGTSGGTLDTQYFGPGTRLTVL.

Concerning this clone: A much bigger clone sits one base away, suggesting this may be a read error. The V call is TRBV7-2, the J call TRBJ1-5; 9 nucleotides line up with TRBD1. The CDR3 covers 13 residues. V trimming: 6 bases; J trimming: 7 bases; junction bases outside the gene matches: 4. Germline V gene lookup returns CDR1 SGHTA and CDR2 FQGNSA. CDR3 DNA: TGTGCCAGCAGGGGACAGGGAGGACAGCCCCAGCATTTT. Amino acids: CASRGQGGQPQHF.

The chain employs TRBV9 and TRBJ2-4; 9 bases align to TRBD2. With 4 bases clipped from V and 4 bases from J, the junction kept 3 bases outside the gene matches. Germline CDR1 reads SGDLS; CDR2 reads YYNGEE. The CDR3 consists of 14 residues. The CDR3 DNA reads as TGTGCCAGCAGCCCGACTAGCGGAAAAAACATTCAGTACTTC. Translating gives CASSPTSGKNIQYF. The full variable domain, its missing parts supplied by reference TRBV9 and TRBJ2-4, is DSGVTQTPKHLITATGQRVTLRCSPRSGDLSVYWYQQSLDQGLQFLIQYYNGEERAKGNILERFSAQQFPDLHSELNLSSLELGDSALYFCASSPTSGKNIQYFGAGTRLSVL.

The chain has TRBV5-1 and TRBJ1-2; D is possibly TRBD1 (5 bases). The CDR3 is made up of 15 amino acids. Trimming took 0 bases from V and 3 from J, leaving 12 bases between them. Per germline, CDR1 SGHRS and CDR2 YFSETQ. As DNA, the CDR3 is TGCGCCAGCAGCTTGGATGGGGGATTGGACTATGGCTACACCTTC. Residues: CASSLDGGLDYGYTF.

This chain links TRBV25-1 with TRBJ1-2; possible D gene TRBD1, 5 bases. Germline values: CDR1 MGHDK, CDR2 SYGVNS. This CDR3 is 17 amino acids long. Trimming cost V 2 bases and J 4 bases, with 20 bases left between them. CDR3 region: CASSELAGTHSVYGYTF. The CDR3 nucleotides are TGTGCCAGCAGTGAACTGGCAGGGACCCACTCTGTCTATGGCTACACCTTC.

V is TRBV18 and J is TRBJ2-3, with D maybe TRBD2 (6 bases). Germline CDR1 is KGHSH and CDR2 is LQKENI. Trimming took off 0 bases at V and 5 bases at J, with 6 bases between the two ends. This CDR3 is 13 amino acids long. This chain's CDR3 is CASSPPSGDTQYF. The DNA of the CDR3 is TGTGCCAGCTCACCACCTAGCGGAGATACGCAGTATTTT.

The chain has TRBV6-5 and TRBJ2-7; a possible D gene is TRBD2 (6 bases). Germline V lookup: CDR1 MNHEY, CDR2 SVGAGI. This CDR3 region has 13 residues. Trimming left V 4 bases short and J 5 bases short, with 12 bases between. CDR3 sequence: CASSSGVRHEQYF. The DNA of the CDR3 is TGTGCCAGCAGTTCGGGGGTTCGGCACGAGCAGTACTTC.

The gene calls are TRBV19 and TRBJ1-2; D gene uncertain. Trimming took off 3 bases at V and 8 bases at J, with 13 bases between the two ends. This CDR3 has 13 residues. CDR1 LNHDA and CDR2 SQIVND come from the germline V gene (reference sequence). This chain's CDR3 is CASSMLDLSGYTF. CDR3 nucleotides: TGTGCCAGTAGTATGCTGGACCTCTCAGGCTACACCTTC.

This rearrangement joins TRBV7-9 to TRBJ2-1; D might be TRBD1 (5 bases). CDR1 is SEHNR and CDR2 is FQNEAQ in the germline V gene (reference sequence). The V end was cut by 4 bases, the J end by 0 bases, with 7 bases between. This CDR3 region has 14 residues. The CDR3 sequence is CASSWQGSYNEQFF. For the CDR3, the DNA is TGTGCCAGCAGCTGGCAGGGCTCCTACAATGAGCAGTTCTTC.

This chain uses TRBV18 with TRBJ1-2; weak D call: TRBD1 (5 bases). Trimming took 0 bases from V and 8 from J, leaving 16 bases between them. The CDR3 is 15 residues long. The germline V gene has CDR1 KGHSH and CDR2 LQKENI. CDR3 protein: CASSPPGLSHVGYTF. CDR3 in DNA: TGTGCCAGCTCACCACCGGGACTTTCACATGTGGGCTACACCTTC.

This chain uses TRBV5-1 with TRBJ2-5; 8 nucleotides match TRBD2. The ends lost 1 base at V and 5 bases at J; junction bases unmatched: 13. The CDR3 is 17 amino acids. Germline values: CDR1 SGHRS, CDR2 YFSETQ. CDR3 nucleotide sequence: TGCGCCAGCAGCTTGTCGGGAGCGGGGGCCTCTCGGGAGACCCAGTACTTC. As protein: CASSLSGAGASRETQYF.

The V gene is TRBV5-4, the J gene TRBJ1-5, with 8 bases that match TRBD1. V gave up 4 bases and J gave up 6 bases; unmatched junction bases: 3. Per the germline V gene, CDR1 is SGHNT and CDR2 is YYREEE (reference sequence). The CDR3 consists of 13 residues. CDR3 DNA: TGTGCCAGCAGCACGGACAGGGCTCAGCCCCAGCATTTT. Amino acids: CASSTDRAQPQHF.

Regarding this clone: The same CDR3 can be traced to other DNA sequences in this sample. The CDR3 is CASSLGRMNTEAFF. DNA of the CDR3: TGTGCCAGCAGCTTGGGCAGGATGAACACTGAAGCTTTCTTT. The rearrangement joins TRBV7-2 to TRBJ1-1; D is unresolved. Trimming stripped 3 bases from V and 0 bases from J, with 8 bases between. CDR1 and CDR2 from the germline V gene are SGHTA and FQGNSA. The CDR3 extends over 14 amino acids.

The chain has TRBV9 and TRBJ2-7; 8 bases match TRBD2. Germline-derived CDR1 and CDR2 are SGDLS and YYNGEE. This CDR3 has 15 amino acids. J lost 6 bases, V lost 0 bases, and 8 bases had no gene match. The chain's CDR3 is CASSVGGGRSAEQYF. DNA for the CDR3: TGTGCCAGCAGCGTAGGGGGCGGGAGGAGTGCCGAGCAGTACTTC.

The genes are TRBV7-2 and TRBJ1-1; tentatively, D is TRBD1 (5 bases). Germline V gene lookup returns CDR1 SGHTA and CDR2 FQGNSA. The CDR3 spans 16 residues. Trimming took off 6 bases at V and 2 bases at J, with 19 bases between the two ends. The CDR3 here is CASRDHPREINTEAFF. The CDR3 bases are TGTGCCAGCAGAGATCACCCCAGGGAGATCAACACTGAAGCTTTCTTT.